The 22 T cell receptor beta chains given below trace back to one sample, sequenced in a study of identifying expanded T cells in peripheral blood. TCRdb's table, derived via immunoSEQ multiplex PCR, lists solely in-frame clones and lacks some. The repertoire has more than 90,000 clones, around 85% of them found once; the top ten carry about a sixth. The sample was blood. The receptors were gathered from a person aged 18 to 75 in good health.

The chain is built from TRBV7-9 and TRBJ1-1; TRBD1 is a possible D gene (6 bases). Germline V lookup: CDR1 SEHNR, CDR2 FQNEAQ (reference sequence). The CDR3 consists of 15 residues. Trimming cost V 5 bases and J 8 bases, with 21 bases left between them. The CDR3 DNA reads TGTGCCAGCAGCCCACAGACAGGTTTGGTCTTAGAAGCTTTCTTT. Its translation: CASSPQTGLVLEAFF.

The rearrangement joins TRBV7-2 to TRBJ2-1, with 8 bases lining up with TRBD2. Looked up from germline, CDR1 is SGHTA and CDR2 is FQGNSA. The CDR3 totals 16 residues. V lost 3 bases to trimming and J lost 8 bases; unmatched junction nucleotides: 12. The CDR3 DNA reads as TGTGCCAGCAGCTTCGCCCGGGGGGGCGGTATATATGAGCAGTTCTTC. Translated: CASSFARGGGIYEQFF. The whole variable domain, remainder taken from reference TRBV7-2 and TRBJ2-1, is GAGVSQSPSNKVTEKGKDVELRCDPISGHTALYWYRQSLGQGLEFLIYFQGNSAPDKSGLPSDRFSAERTGGSVSTLTIQRTQQEDSAVYLCASSFARGGGIYEQFFGPGTRLTVL.

The J gene is TRBJ1-1, the V gene TRBV6-5, with 7 bases fitting TRBD1. The germline V gene encodes CDR1 MNHEY and CDR2 SVGAGI. The CDR3 is 12 amino acids. V dropped 8 bases and J dropped 6; count of bases not matched to a gene: 6. Written as DNA, the CDR3 is TGTGCCAGCGCACGAGGGGGCCCTGAAGCTTTCTTT. This encodes CASARGGPEAFF.

J is TRBJ1-1 and V is TRBV5-1, with D hard to call. Germline V gene sequence: CDR1 SGHRS, CDR2 YFSETQ. V was pared by 4 bases and J by 5 bases, with 12 bases between. This CDR3 region has 13 residues. The CDR3, as DNA: TGCGCCAGCAGCCCGCATGAGGGTACTGAAGCTTTCTTT. Its protein product is CASSPHEGTEAFF.

This clone was picked up a small number of times. This sequence joins TRBV6-5 and TRBJ2-1; a weak D match, TRBD2 (5 bases). This CDR3 contains 13 residues. V lost 0 bases, J lost 8 bases, and 8 bases lay in between. Germline V gene sequence: CDR1 MNHEY, CDR2 SVGAGI. The chain's CDR3 is CASSYSIGDEQFF. The CDR3 region has the DNA TGTGCCAGCAGTTACTCGATCGGGGATGAGCAGTTCTTC.

This rearrangement joins TRBV7-6 to TRBJ2-2, with D hard to call. This CDR3 region has 15 residues. V lost 5 bases to trimming and J lost 4 bases, with 14 bases between them. Germline CDR1 reads SGHVS; CDR2 reads FNYEAQ. CDR3 DNA sequence: TGTGCCAGCAGCACTGACCTATTGATCACCGGGGAGCTGTTTTTT. Translating gives CASSTDLLITGELFF.

The V call is TRBV6-5, the J call TRBJ2-7; D is unclear. Germline loops: CDR1 MNHEY, CDR2 SVGAGI. The ends were cut back, 6 bases at V and 4 bases at J, with 7 bases in the middle. The CDR3 is 11 residues long. Written as DNA, the CDR3 is TGTGCCAGCAGGGCGGAGTACGAGCAGTACTTC. It encodes CASRAEYEQYF.

The chain is built from TRBV4-2 and TRBJ2-1; the D is unclear. Trimming shortened V by 0 bases and J by 6 bases, and 12 bases separated the two germline ends. Germline assignment: CDR1 LGHNA and CDR2 YNFKEQ. The CDR3 totals 15 residues. The CDR3 sequence: CASSQDRLVSNEQFF. CDR3 in DNA: TGTGCCAGCAGCCAAGATCGCCTAGTTAGCAATGAGCAGTTCTTC.

This rearrangement joins TRBV6-7 to TRBJ2-7, with 10 bases fitting TRBD1. TRBV6-7 qualifies as an ORF whose function is uncertain. This CDR3 spans 20 amino acids. Trimming cost V 0 bases and J 0 bases; bases outside gene matches: 14. CDR3 sequence: CASSYSKAHRRTGGSYEQYF. In nucleotides, the CDR3 is TGTGCCAGCAGTTACTCCAAAGCCCATCGGAGGACAGGGGGCTCCTACGAGCAGTACTTC.

V is TRBV11-2 and J is TRBJ2-7; unclear D gene. This CDR3 is 11 amino acids long. Germline V lookup: CDR1 SGHAT, CDR2 FQNNGV. Deletions cut 0 bases from V and 7 bases from J, with 4 bases between. The CDR3 sequence is CASSLDQEQYF. The DNA for the CDR3 is TGTGCCAGCAGCTTAGATCAGGAGCAGTACTTC.

The chain couples TRBV30 to TRBJ2-2, with D unclear. This CDR3 is 13 amino acids long. V was clipped by 5 bases and J by 3 bases, with 10 bases between them. CDR1 and CDR2 (germline): GTSNPN, SVGIG (reference sequence). This CDR3 reads CAWAPQHTGELFF. CDR3 in DNA: TGTGCCTGGGCCCCACAGCACACCGGGGAGCTGTTTTTT.

This clone has only one observation. J is TRBJ1-1 and V is TRBV6-5; D gene unclear. This CDR3 is 16 amino acids long. CDR1 MNHEY and CDR2 SVGAGI come from the germline V gene. V was trimmed by 0 bases and J by 7 bases, leaving 18 bases between them. CDR3: CASSYSFSLLKIEAFF. The CDR3 nucleotides are TGTGCCAGCAGTTACTCGTTTTCCCTGCTTAAAATTGAAGCTTTCTTT.

The rearrangement joins TRBV11-3 to TRBJ2-5, with D unclear. The CDR3 totals 13 residues. The V gene's germline CDR1 is SGHNT and CDR2 YENEEA. Trimming cost V 0 bases and J 5 bases, with 7 bases left between them. CDR3 sequence: CASSLDRWETQYF. CDR3 sequence (DNA): TGTGCCAGCAGCTTAGATCGGTGGGAGACCCAGTACTTC.

The chain recombines TRBV6-1 with TRBJ2-7; D gene ambiguous. Trimming left V 4 bases short and J 4 bases short, with 2 bases between. Germline V gene data show CDR1 as MNHNS and CDR2 as SASEGT. The CDR3 is 10 residues long. In DNA form, the CDR3 reads TGTGCCAGCAGTGCGTACGAGCAGTACTTC. Its protein is CASSAYEQYF.

CDR3 nucleotide sequence: TGTGCCAGCAGCTTAGCTAGTTTCCAGGGGGCCGCAGATACGCAGTATTTT. It yields the protein CASSLASFQGAADTQYF. V usage is TRBV7-9 and J usage is TRBJ2-3; TRBD1 matches 8 bases. The CDR3 has 17 amino acids. V gave up 0 bases and J gave up 4 bases; unmatched junction bases: 9. Looked up from germline, CDR1 is SEHNR and CDR2 is FQNEAQ (reference sequence).

Comments on this clone: Germline and junction disagree at one end, which may indicate a read error. This chain joins TRBV6-5 and TRBJ2-7; unclear D gene. Germline CDR1 MNHEY, CDR2 SVGAGI. There are 13 residues in the CDR3. The CDR3 DNA is TGTGCCAGCAGTTGGAACCCCTCCCTCGAGCAGTGCTTC. As protein: CASSWNPSLEQCF.

The chain joins TRBV18 to TRBJ2-4, with a tentative D call TRBD1 (6 bases). The V end was cut by 3 bases, the J end by 8 bases, with 17 bases between. The CDR3 is 15 amino acids. CDR1 is KGHSH and CDR2 is LQKENI in the germline V gene. CDR3 nucleotides: TGTGCCAGCTCACCCCCGGGACAAACAAGACACATTCAGTACTTC. It specifies CASSPPGQTRHIQYF.

This chain joins TRBV7-7 and TRBJ2-5, with 8 bases matching TRBD2. Trimming at V came to 3 bases and at J to 1 base, leaving 10 bases not matched to a gene. The CDR3 runs 17 residues. Germline V lookup: CDR1 SSHAT, CDR2 FNYEAQ (reference sequence). CDR3 residues: CASSFRREETAQETQYF. The CDR3 DNA is TGTGCCAGCAGCTTTAGGCGGGAGGAAACGGCCCAAGAGACCCAGTACTTC.

This chain joins TRBV5-1 and TRBJ2-3; 9 bases fit TRBD2. Germline V lookup: CDR1 SGHRS, CDR2 YFSETQ. The CDR3 has 14 residues. V lost 6 bases, J lost 6 bases, and 8 bases stayed unmatched. CDR3 nucleotide sequence: TGCGCCAGCATGACTAGCGGCCTTGGGGATACGCAGTATTTT. It specifies CASMTSGLGDTQYF.

V and J are TRBV9 and TRBJ1-1; D unresolved. The germline V gene encodes CDR1 SGDLS and CDR2 YYNGEE. Trimming pared 6 bases from V and 1 base from J, leaving 10 bases between. CDR3 length: 13 amino acids. The CDR3 here is CASMPLGNTEAFF. DNA of the CDR3: TGTGCCAGCATGCCGTTGGGGAACACTGAAGCTTTCTTT.

The chain uses TRBV7-9 and TRBJ2-1; 8 bases fit TRBD1. J lost 6 bases, V lost 5 bases, and 3 bases had no gene match. Per the germline V gene, CDR1 is SEHNR and CDR2 is FQNEAQ (reference sequence). This CDR3 has 13 amino acids. For the CDR3, the DNA is TGTGCCAGCAGCGAAGGACAGGGCAATGAGCAGTTCTTC. It is translated as CASSEGQGNEQFF.

This chain uses TRBV19 with TRBJ2-3; perhaps D is TRBD1 or TRBD2 (5 bases each). The CDR3 is 14 amino acids. Germline values: CDR1 LNHDA, CDR2 SQIVND (reference sequence). V dropped 7 bases and J dropped 2 bases, with 13 bases sitting between them. The CDR3 loop reads CASTPGRFTDTQYF. CDR3 in DNA: TGTGCCAGTACTCCGGGGCGATTCACAGATACGCAGTATTTT.